One sample yielded the 28 T cell receptor beta chains listed below, sequenced in a study of CD8+CD57+ T cells in acquired aplastic anemia. Genomic DNA templated the TCR beta VDJ and CDR3 profiling. TCRdb reanalysed the reads using MiXCR and keeps one entry per CDR3 protein. The sample has 180,000 or so distinct CDR3 sequences; about half are singletons. The sequenced sample was sorted CD4+, CD8+, or CD8+CD57+ T cells (not recorded which) from PBMCs. The receptor source for this set is a human donor in good health.

In this sample, this clonotype turned up many times. The V and J genes are TRBV29-1 and TRBJ2-2, with TRBD1 as a possible D gene (5 bases). Trimming pared 3 bases from V and 7 bases from J, leaving 12 bases between. The germline CDR1 and CDR2 sequences are SQVTM and ANQGSEA. This CDR3 contains 13 residues. The CDR3 sequence: CSVDWQGIGELFF. The CDR3 DNA reads as TGCAGCGTTGACTGGCAGGGAATCGGGGAGCTGTTTTTT.

The rearrangement links TRBV2 to TRBJ2-3; tentatively, D is TRBD1 or TRBD2 (6 bases each). The CDR3 extends over 13 amino acids. Looked up from germline, CDR1 is SNHLY and CDR2 is FYNNEI. V shed 10 bases and J shed 1 base, with 12 bases lying between them. DNA for the CDR3: TGTGCCACGGCGGGACAAGGCACAGATACGCAGTATTTT. Protein sequence: CATAGQGTDTQYF.

The chain combines TRBV15 with TRBJ2-5, with D maybe TRBD2 (6 bases). The V end was cut by 3 bases, the J end by 2 bases, with 13 bases between. The CDR3 length is 15 residues. The germline gives CDR1 LNHNV, CDR2 YYDKDF (reference sequence). The CDR3 bases are TGTGCCACCAGCAGGGGGAATCTAGCGCAAGAGACCCAGTACTTC. Translated: CATSRGNLAQETQYF.

This clonotype was found many times. Its ends do not fully match the called genes, so a read error is possible. This CDR3 is CASREELRYGYTF. The CDR3, as DNA: TGTGCCAGCAGGGAAGAGTTACGCTATGGCTACACCTTC. The rearrangement links TRBV6-1 to TRBJ1-2; D remains ambiguous. This CDR3 is 13 amino acids long. Germline-derived CDR1 and CDR2 are MNHNS and SASEGT.

This clonotype appeared a few times. This may stem from a read error, because a much larger clone lies one nucleotide away. This likely comes from a read error, as the CDR3 has no conserved phenylalanine or tryptophan at its end. J is TRBJ2-5 and V is TRBV20-1, with 7 bases fitting TRBD1. There are 13 residues in the CDR3. J lost 3 bases, V lost 2 bases, and 3 bases had no gene match. In germline, CDR1 is DFQATT, CDR2 SNEGSKA (reference sequence). The DNA for the CDR3 is TGCAGTGCTAGACCAGGGGGTAAAGAGACCCAGTACTGC. Protein sequence: CSARPGGKETQYC.

This clonotype appeared many times. The CDR3 sequence: CSTRVRVNQPQHF. CDR3 sequence (DNA): TGCAGTACACGGGTTAGAGTCAATCAGCCCCAGCATTTT. This chain joins TRBV20-1 and TRBJ1-5; D uncertain. Germline CDR1 and CDR2: DFQATT and SNEGSKA (reference sequence). V shed 8 bases and J shed 3 bases, with 14 bases lying between them. The CDR3 spans 13 residues.

V gene TRBV19 combines with J gene TRBJ2-7; D is undetermined. Germline V gene lookup returns CDR1 LNHDA and CDR2 SQIVND (reference sequence). CDR3 length equals 14 residues. Trimming took 10 bases from V and 3 from J, leaving 19 bases between them. DNA of the CDR3: TGTGCCACTTCCCCTAGGCATGACCTCTACGAGCAGTACTTC. The encoded protein is CATSPRHDLYEQYF.

The DNA for the CDR3 is TGCAGTGCTAGAGTCCTAAATCAGCCCCAGCATTTT. Protein product: CSARVLNQPQHF. V and J are TRBV20-1 and TRBJ1-5; D uncertain. V was cut by 1 base and J by 4 bases, with 5 bases left in between. Germline V gene data show CDR1 as DFQATT and CDR2 as SNEGSKA (reference sequence). The CDR3 sequence is 12 residues long.

The chain uses TRBV15 and TRBJ2-7; no clear D gene. This CDR3 has 14 residues. Germline loops: CDR1 LNHNV, CDR2 YYDKDF (reference sequence). Between the trimmed V and J ends, which lost 0 bases and 5 bases, there was a span of 11 bases. CDR3 nucleotide sequence: TGTGCCACCAGCAGAGACAGGCTAAACCACGAGCAGTACTTC. Encoded protein: CATSRDRLNHEQYF.

The rearrangement joins TRBV11-3 to TRBJ2-5; TRBD2 agrees at 10 bases. Per the germline V gene, CDR1 is SGHNT and CDR2 is YENEEA. Losses at the gene ends were 4 bases for V and 1 base for J; bases not matched to a gene: 6. CDR3 length equals 16 residues. The CDR3 nucleotides are TGTGCCAGCAGCTACCAAGCGGGGGGGCCCCAAGAGACCCAGTACTTC. It encodes CASSYQAGGPQETQYF.

The chain recombines TRBV15 with TRBJ1-5, with D perhaps TRBD1 (5 bases). This CDR3 region has 17 residues. V was trimmed by 6 bases and J by 4 bases, leaving 22 bases between them. In germline, CDR1 is LNHNV, CDR2 YYDKDF (reference sequence). The CDR3, as DNA: TGTGCCACCAGGGAGATTGGGGGGGAGAAGTGGAATCAGCCCCAGCATTTT. Its translation is CATREIGGEKWNQPQHF.

This clonotype was picked up many times. The chain has TRBV19 and TRBJ2-1, with 9 bases aligning to TRBD1. V lost 6 bases to trimming and J lost 4 bases; unmatched junction nucleotides: 10. The germline V gene encodes CDR1 LNHDA and CDR2 SQIVND (reference sequence). The length of the CDR3 is 16 residues. CDR3: CASSKGQGQKYNEQFF. As DNA, the CDR3 is TGTGCCAGTAGCAAGGGACAGGGACAGAAATACAATGAGCAGTTCTTC.

This clonotype was seen repeatedly, ten times or more. The chain employs TRBV2 and TRBJ1-3; TRBD1 might be the D (6 bases). Germline values: CDR1 SNHLY, CDR2 FYNNEI. This CDR3 has 13 residues. V lost 8 bases to trimming and J lost 1 base, with 9 bases between them. CDR3 sequence (DNA): TGTGCCAGCTACAGGGATTCTGGAAACACCATATATTTT. This sequence encodes CASYRDSGNTIYF.

Notes on this clonotype: This may arise from a read error, as a much more abundant clone is one base away. The missing conserved phenylalanine or tryptophan at the end of this CDR3 makes a read error likely. The J gene is TRBJ2-5, the V gene TRBV28, with 11 positions matching TRBD2. After removal of 8 bases from V and 4 bases from J, the junction contained 6 bases not matched to a gene. The CDR3 spans 14 residues. The germline V gene encodes CDR1 MDHEN and CDR2 SYDVKM. In nucleotides, the CDR3 is TGTGCCAGCTCGGCTAGCGGGAGGCGAGAGACCCAGTACCTC. Translated: CASSASGRRETQYL.

This clonotype has at least ten counts. CDR3: CASSLQVGLNTEAFF. CDR3 sequence (DNA): TGTGCCAGCAGCTTACAAGTGGGCCTTAACACTGAAGCTTTCTTT. This rearrangement joins TRBV5-4 to TRBJ1-1; D unresolved. Trimming removed 2 bases at V and 2 bases at J, with 13 bases between. CDR1 is SGHNT and CDR2 is YYREEE in the germline V gene (reference sequence). The CDR3 is 15 residues long.

This clonotype was counted ten times or more. The chain combines TRBV5-1 with TRBJ2-1; TRBD1 is a possible D gene (6 bases). Germline-derived CDR1 and CDR2 are SGHRS and YFSETQ. V dropped 5 bases and J dropped 7 bases, with 16 bases sitting between them. The CDR3 extends over 14 amino acids. The CDR3 is CASRYRDNENEQFF. DNA of the CDR3: TGCGCCAGCAGATACCGGGACAATGAGAATGAGCAGTTCTTC.

About this clonotype itself: The junction does not match germline at one end; this may be a read error. This sequence joins TRBV18 and TRBJ2-2, with D maybe TRBD1 (7 bases). The germline V gene encodes CDR1 KGHSH and CDR2 LQKENI. This CDR3 is 18 amino acids long. DNA of the CDR3: TGTACCAGCTCACCACTCACAGGGGCGGGGATGATCACCGGGGAGCTGCTTTTT. Translated, it gives CTSSPLTGAGMITGELLF.

The rearrangement joins TRBV3-1 to TRBJ2-2; 16 nucleotides agree with TRBD2. Germline V gene lookup returns CDR1 LGHDT and CDR2 YNNKEL (reference sequence). Trimming took 0 bases from V and 4 from J; bases not matched to a gene: 5. The CDR3 totals 19 residues. This CDR3 reads CASSQEGLAGGPCTGELFF. For the CDR3, the DNA is TGTGCCAGCAGCCAAGAGGGACTAGCGGGAGGGCCTTGCACCGGGGAGCTGTTTTTT. Full variable domain (missing parts from reference TRBV3-1 and TRBJ2-2): DTAVSQTPKYLVTQMGNDKSIKCEQNLGHDTMYWYKQDSKKFLKIMFSYNNKELIINETVPNRFSPKSPDKAHLNLHINSLELGDSAVYFCASSQEGLAGGPCTGELFFGEGSRLTVL.

This clonotype has at least ten counts. The V gene is TRBV7-2, the J gene TRBJ2-7, with D possibly being TRBD1 (6 bases). Germline lookup yields CDR1 SGHTA and CDR2 FQGNSA. The CDR3 sequence is 15 residues long. Trimming left V 2 bases short and J 6 bases short, with 17 bases between. The CDR3 bases are TGTGCCAGCAGCTTATTCATACAGGGACCGCTCGAGCAGTACTTC. Amino acid sequence: CASSLFIQGPLEQYF. Variable domain in full (rest from reference TRBV7-2 and TRBJ2-7): GAGVSQSPSNKVTEKGKDVELRCDPISGHTALYWYRQSLGQGLEFLIYFQGNSAPDKSGLPSDRFSAERTGGSVSTLTIQRTQQEDSAVYLCASSLFIQGPLEQYFGPGTRLTVT.

This clonotype was found a few times. The chain employs TRBV24-1 and TRBJ2-5, with TRBD1 matching 9 bases. Germline V lookup: CDR1 KGHDR, CDR2 SFDVKD. The CDR3 length is 15 residues. V lost 3 bases and J lost 7; bases outside the gene matches: 8. CDR3 nucleotide sequence: TGTGCCACCAGTGATAGGGGACAGGGCGGTCGGACCCAGTACTTC. Translating it yields CATSDRGQGGRTQYF.

Many counts were recorded for this clonotype. The chain combines TRBV5-1 with TRBJ2-7, with 7 nucleotides matching TRBD1. The CDR3 runs to 15 residues. Germline V CDR1 and CDR2: SGHRS, YFSETQ. V gave up 2 bases and J gave up 0 bases; unmatched junction bases: 5. The CDR3 nucleotides read TGCGCCAGCAGCTTTCTCGAGGGGGCCTCCTACGAGCAGTACTTC. It encodes CASSFLEGASYEQYF.

Many counts were recorded for this clonotype. The rearrangement joins TRBV19 to TRBJ1-1, with D uncertain. The germline V gene encodes CDR1 LNHDA and CDR2 SQIVND (reference sequence). The V end was cut by 0 bases, the J end by 2 bases, with 7 bases between. This CDR3 comprises 14 residues. The CDR3 region has the DNA TGTGCCAGTAGTATAGAGCCATATAACACTGAAGCTTTCTTT. Translation gives CASSIEPYNTEAFF.

In the case of this clonotype: Relative to the germline gene, one junction end is altered; a read error may explain this. V usage is TRBV10-3 and J usage is TRBJ1-6; tentatively, D is TRBD1 (6 bases). The CDR3 loop spans 14 amino acids. Germline V gene lookup returns CDR1 ENHRY and CDR2 SYGVKD. The DNA for the CDR3 is TGTGCCAGCAGTGAGGGGGGGAATGGTTCACCCCTCCACTTT. This translates into CASSEGGNGSPLHF.

Ten or more counts support this clonotype. This chain links TRBV19 with TRBJ1-2, with D perhaps TRBD1 (5 bases). From germline, CDR1 is LNHDA and CDR2 SQIVND (reference sequence). CDR3 length equals 14 residues. Trimming shortened V by 5 bases and J by 1 base, and 11 bases separated the two germline ends. This CDR3 is CASSRGTGNYGYTF. The CDR3 coding sequence is TGTGCCAGTAGTCGTGGGACCGGTAACTATGGCTACACCTTC. The complete variable domain, with remaining parts taken from reference TRBV19 and TRBJ1-2, reads DGGITQSPKYLFRKEGQNVTLSCEQNLNHDAMYWYRQDPGQGLRLIYYSQIVNDFQKGDIAEGYSVSREKKESFPLTVTSAQKNPTAFYLCASSRGTGNYGYTFGSGTRLTVV.

This clonotype was picked up one time. The V call is TRBV7-6, the J call TRBJ2-3; the match to TRBD2 covers 9 bases. V trimming: 3 bases; J trimming: 5 bases; junction bases outside the gene matches: 12. The CDR3 is 17 residues long. Germline values: CDR1 SGHVS, CDR2 FNYEAQ. The CDR3 reads CASSLAYLGGGEDTQYF. The CDR3 nucleotides read TGTGCCAGCAGCTTGGCGTATCTAGGCGGGGGGGAAGATACGCAGTATTTT. The full variable domain, its missing parts supplied by reference TRBV7-6 and TRBJ2-3, is GAGVSQSPRYKVTKRGQDVALRCDPISGHVSLYWYRQALGQGPEFLTYFNYEAQQDKSGLPNDRFSAERPEGSISTLTIQRTEQRDSAMYRCASSLAYLGGGEDTQYFGPGTRLTVL.

The chain links TRBV29-1 to TRBJ2-3; 13 positions agree with TRBD2. The V gene's germline CDR1 is SQVTM and CDR2 ANQGSEA. The CDR3 is made up of 12 amino acids. In nucleotides, the CDR3 is TGCGTGACTAGCGGGGGGATAGATACGCAGTATTTT. Residues: CVTSGGIDTQYF.

This clonotype came up many times. This chain joins TRBV12-3 or TRBV12-4 and TRBJ2-3; possibly TRBD2 for D (6 bases). V lost 6 bases and J lost 7, with 20 bases in between. This CDR3 has 15 amino acids. The CDR3 region is CASRSPGLKGYTQYF. The DNA for the CDR3 is TGTGCCAGCAGATCTCCGGGACTGAAGGGGTATACGCAGTATTTT.

At least ten counts were recorded for this clonotype. This rearrangement joins TRBV6-5 to TRBJ2-7; 8 bases line up with TRBD2. Per the germline V gene, CDR1 is MNHEY and CDR2 is SVGAGI. J lost 5 bases, V lost 0 bases, and 9 bases had no gene match. This CDR3 has 16 amino acids. This CDR3 reads CASSYSSSGSPNEQYF. DNA of the CDR3: TGTGCCAGCAGTTACTCGTCGAGCGGGAGTCCCAACGAGCAGTACTTC.